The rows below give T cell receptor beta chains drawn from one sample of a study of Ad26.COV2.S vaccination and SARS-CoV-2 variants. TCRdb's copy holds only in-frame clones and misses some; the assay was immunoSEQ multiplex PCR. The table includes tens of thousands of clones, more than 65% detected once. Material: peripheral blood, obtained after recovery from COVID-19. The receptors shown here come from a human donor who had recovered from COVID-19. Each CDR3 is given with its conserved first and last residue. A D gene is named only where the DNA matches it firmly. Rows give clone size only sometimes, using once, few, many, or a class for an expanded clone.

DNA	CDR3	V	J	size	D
TGTGCCAGCAGCGGGACAGGCCTTGGCGACAATGAGCAGTTCTTC	CASSGTGLGDNEQFF	TRBV27	TRBJ2-1	NA	TRBD1
TGTGCCAGCAGTTCCGATAGGAACTATGGCTACACCTTC	CASSSDRNYGYTF	TRBV12-3/TRBV12-4	TRBJ1-2	NA	NA
TGTGCCAGCAGTTCCTACTCAGGGTTAAGGTTTGGCTACACCTTC	CASSSYSGLRFGYTF	TRBV27	TRBJ1-2	NA	NA
TGTGCCAGCAGCCCGACTAGCGGGACCGGGGAGCTGTTTTTT	CASSPTSGTGELFF	TRBV9	TRBJ2-2	NA	TRBD2
TGTGCCAGCAGCTTAGGACAGGGCGGCTACGAGCAGTACTTC	CASSLGQGGYEQYF	TRBV7-6	TRBJ2-7	NA	TRBD1
TGCGCCAGCAGCTTGGCGGGGGGCCTCACTGAAGCTTTCTTT	CASSLAGGLTEAFF	TRBV5-1	TRBJ1-1	NA	NA
TGCGCCAGCAGCCATCCTCCCGAAAGGGCGAGGGAGCAGTACTTC	CASSHPPERAREQYF	TRBV4-1	TRBJ2-7	NA	NA
TGTGCCTCCAGACTAGCGGGAGGGCCATCCGGGGAGCTGTTTTTT	CASRLAGGPSGELFF	TRBV28	TRBJ2-2	NA	TRBD2
TGTGCCACCAGCAGGGGGGCTAATGAAAAACTGTTTTTT	CATSRGANEKLFF	TRBV15	TRBJ1-4	NA	NA
TGTGCCAGCAGTTTGGGACCAATCGGATCTTATGGCTACACCTTC	CASSLGPIGSYGYTF	TRBV28	TRBJ1-2	NA	NA
TGTGCCAGCAGTGAACGAGGCTCCTACGAGCAGTACTTC	CASSERGSYEQYF	TRBV25-1	TRBJ2-7	NA	NA
TGTGCCAGCAGCTTGGTGGGGCAACCCATCCCCATTTTGGGCTACACCTTC	CASSLVGQPIPILGYTF	TRBV5-4	TRBJ1-2	once	NA
TGTGCCAGCAGCTTAGCGAGGACAGGGGTCGAGCAGTACTTC	CASSLARTGVEQYF	TRBV7-9	TRBJ2-7	NA	TRBD1
TGTGCCAGCAGCCCGGGCCGCCTCGGGCTCTACGTAGCTTTCTTT	CASSPGRLGLYVAFF	TRBV6-2/TRBV6-3	TRBJ1-1	few	NA
TGTGCCAGCAGCCAATCTCCCGGGGAGCTGTTTTTT	CASSQSPGELFF	TRBV3-1/TRBV3-2	TRBJ2-2	once	NA
TGTGCCAGCAGCCAAGATGAGAGACAGGGCACCTATGGCTACACCTTC	CASSQDERQGTYGYTF	TRBV4-2	TRBJ1-2	NA	TRBD1
TGTGCCAGCAGCTTAGTTCCGCCGAGCTCTGGAAACACCATATATTTT	CASSLVPPSSGNTIYF	TRBV7-8	TRBJ1-3	NA	NA
TGTGCCAGCTCACCAGGGAAGGGGGTGAACACTGAAGCTTTCTTT	CASSPGKGVNTEAFF	TRBV18	TRBJ1-1	few	NA
TGTGCCAGCAGCCTAGAGCCCTTGGACGAGCAGTACTTC	CASSLEPLDEQYF	TRBV7-9	TRBJ2-7	many	NA
TGTGCCAGCAGTTTCTCGGGGGCGGCGAACACTGAAGCTTTCTTT	CASSFSGAANTEAFF	TRBV27	TRBJ1-1	NA	NA
TGTGCCAGCAGTCGTGGGGGTGCATCTATGAGCTCTGGAAACACCATATATTTT	CASSRGGASMSSGNTIYF	TRBV7-6	TRBJ1-3	NA	NA
TGCGCCAGCAGCTTGGGCCCGACATTCCGAACTAATGAAAAACTGTTTTTT	CASSLGPTFRTNEKLFF	TRBV5-1	TRBJ1-4	NA	NA
TGTGCCAGCAGCCAAGTGCCGGACATCGCGTACGAGCAGTACTTC	CASSQVPDIAYEQYF	TRBV3-1/TRBV3-2	TRBJ2-7	few	NA
TGTGCCAGCAGCGTAGGTCCGGCGGGGGCAAAAGGAAACACCATATATTTT	CASSVGPAGAKGNTIYF	TRBV9	TRBJ1-3	NA	NA
TGTGCCAGCAGTGGCACGCTTGGAGGGAGCGGGAATCAGCCCCAGCATTTT	CASSGTLGGSGNQPQHF	TRBV2	TRBJ1-5	NA	NA
TGTGCCAGCAGCTTAGATAGATCTTCACCCCTCCACTTT	CASSLDRSSPLHF	TRBV11-3	TRBJ1-6	NA	NA
TGTGCCAGCAGCGGAGGACTAGCGGGAAGAACAGATACGCAGTATTTT	CASSGGLAGRTDTQYF	TRBV7-9	TRBJ2-3	few	TRBD2
TGTGCCAGCAGCCCACGACAGGGGATAGGAGAAAAACTGTTTTTT	CASSPRQGIGEKLFF	TRBV7-9	TRBJ1-4	NA	TRBD1
TGCGCCAGCAGCTTGGCGTCAGGGTACGAGCAGTACTTC	CASSLASGYEQYF	TRBV5-1	TRBJ2-7	NA	NA
TGTGCCAGCAGTTTAAACGGCGGAGAGACCCAGTACTTC	CASSLNGGETQYF	TRBV28	TRBJ2-5	NA	NA
TGTGCCAGCAGCCAGGGACAGGCGATATCCTATGGCTACACCTTC	CASSQGQAISYGYTF	TRBV3-1/TRBV3-2	TRBJ1-2	few	TRBD1
TGTGCCAGCAGCCAAGAACGGGAAAGTAGCACAGATACGCAGTATTTT	CASSQERESSTDTQYF	TRBV3-1/TRBV3-2	TRBJ2-3	NA	NA
TGTGCCAGCAGCCTTATTGGGGCGGCTGAAAAACTGTTTTTT	CASSLIGAAEKLFF	TRBV5-6	TRBJ1-4	NA	NA
TGTGCCAGCAGCTTAGGGGGACAAGAATATGGCTACACCTTC	CASSLGGQEYGYTF	TRBV7-2	TRBJ1-2	NA	NA
TGTGCCAGCACCCCCCGACTAGCGGGAGTCCTCACAGATACGCAGTATTTT	CASTPRLAGVLTDTQYF	TRBV28	TRBJ2-3	NA	TRBD2
TGTGCCATCAGTGACCCCGGACAGGGAAGTAAAGAGACCCAGTACTTC	CAISDPGQGSKETQYF	TRBV10-3	TRBJ2-5	NA	TRBD1
TGTGCCAGCAGCGCGGGATTCTCCAACACCGGGGAGCTGTTTTTT	CASSAGFSNTGELFF	TRBV7-3	TRBJ2-2	NA	NA
TGTGCCAGCAGCATCATATTCACCGATGAAGCTTTCTTT	CASSIIFTDEAFF	TRBV11-2	TRBJ1-1	once	NA
TGTGCCAGTAAAGCCGGTAGCTCCTACGAGCAGTACTTC	CASKAGSSYEQYF	TRBV19	TRBJ2-7	few	NA
TGTGCCAGCAGCTTGGCGTCGGTCGGTAGCTCCTACAATGAGCAGTTCTTC	CASSLASVGSSYNEQFF	TRBV5-5	TRBJ2-1	NA	NA
TGTGCCAGCAGTGACCGCTATGGCTACACCTTC	CASSDRYGYTF	TRBV6-1	TRBJ1-2	many	NA